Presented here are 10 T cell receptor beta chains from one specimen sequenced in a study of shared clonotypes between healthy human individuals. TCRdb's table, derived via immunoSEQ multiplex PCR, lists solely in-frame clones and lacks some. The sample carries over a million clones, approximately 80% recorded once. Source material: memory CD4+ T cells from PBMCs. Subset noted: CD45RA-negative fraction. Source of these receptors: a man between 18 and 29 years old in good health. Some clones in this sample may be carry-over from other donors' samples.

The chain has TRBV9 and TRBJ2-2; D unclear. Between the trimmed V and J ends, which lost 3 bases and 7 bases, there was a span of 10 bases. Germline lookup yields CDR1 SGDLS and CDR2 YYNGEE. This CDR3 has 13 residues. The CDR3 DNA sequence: TGTGCCAGCAGCGGATACTCGGGCGGGGAGCTGTTTTTT. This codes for CASSGYSGGELFF.

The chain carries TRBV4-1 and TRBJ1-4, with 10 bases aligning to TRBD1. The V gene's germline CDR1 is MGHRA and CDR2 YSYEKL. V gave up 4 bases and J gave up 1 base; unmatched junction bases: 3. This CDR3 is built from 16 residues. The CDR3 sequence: CASSRGQGGTNEKLFF. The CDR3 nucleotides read TGCGCCAGCAGCCGAGGACAGGGGGGAACTAATGAAAAACTGTTTTTT.

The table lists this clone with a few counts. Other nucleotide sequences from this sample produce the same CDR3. CDR3 nucleotide sequence: TGTGCCAGCAGCTTCAGTGGCTCCTACAATGAGCAGTTCTTC. The encoded protein is CASSFSGSYNEQFF. The chain has TRBV7-2 and TRBJ2-1; unclear D gene. This CDR3 region has 14 residues. CDR1 is SGHTA and CDR2 is FQGNSA in the germline V gene. Trimming cost V 3 bases and J 0 bases, with 6 bases left between them. Full variable domain (remainder filled in from reference TRBV7-2 and TRBJ2-1): GAGVSQSPSNKVTEKGKDVELRCDPISGHTALYWYRQSLGQGLEFLIYFQGNSAPDKSGLPSDRFSAERTGGSVSTLTIQRTQQEDSAVYLCASSFSGSYNEQFFGPGTRLTVL.

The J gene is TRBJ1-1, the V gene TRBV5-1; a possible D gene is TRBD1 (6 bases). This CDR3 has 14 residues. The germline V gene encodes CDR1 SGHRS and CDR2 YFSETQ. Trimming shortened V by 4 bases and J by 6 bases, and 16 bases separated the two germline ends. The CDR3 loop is CASSRPGVGAEAFF. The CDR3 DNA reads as TGCGCCAGCAGCCGGCCAGGGGTTGGGGCTGAAGCTTTCTTT.

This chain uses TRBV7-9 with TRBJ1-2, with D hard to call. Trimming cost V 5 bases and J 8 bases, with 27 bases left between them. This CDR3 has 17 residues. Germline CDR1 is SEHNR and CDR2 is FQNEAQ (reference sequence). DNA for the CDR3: TGTGCCAGCAGCCCCCTCAACCTGTTTCCATCGCGCGGGGGCTACACCTTC. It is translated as CASSPLNLFPSRGGYTF.

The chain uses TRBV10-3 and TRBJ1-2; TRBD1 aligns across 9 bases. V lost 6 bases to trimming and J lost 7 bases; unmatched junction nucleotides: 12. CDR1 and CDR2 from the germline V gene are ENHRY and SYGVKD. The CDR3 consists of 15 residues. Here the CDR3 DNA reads TGTGCCATCAGCCCGGGACAGGGCAGGTACTCTGGCTACACCTTC. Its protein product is CAISPGQGRYSGYTF.

DNA for the CDR3: TGTGCCAGCAGTCTCCCGGGACAGGGCCAGCCCGAGCAGTACTTC. This codes for CASSLPGQGQPEQYF. This chain connects TRBV28 to TRBJ2-7, with TRBD1 matching 9 bases. Germline V gene sequence: CDR1 MDHEN, CDR2 SYDVKM. The CDR3 loop spans 15 amino acids. V lost 5 bases, J lost 6 bases, and 11 bases stayed unmatched. Together with reference TRBV28 and TRBJ2-7, the CDR3 gives the full variable domain: DVKVTQSSRYLVKRTGEKVFLECVQDMDHENMFWYRQDPGLGLRLIYFSYDVKMKEKGDIPEGYSVSREKKERFSLILESASTNQTSMYLCASSLPGQGQPEQYFGPGTRLTVT.

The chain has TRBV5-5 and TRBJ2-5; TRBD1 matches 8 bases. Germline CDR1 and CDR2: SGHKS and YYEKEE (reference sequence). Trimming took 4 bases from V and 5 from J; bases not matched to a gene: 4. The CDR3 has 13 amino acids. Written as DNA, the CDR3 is TGTGCCAGCAGCATTCGACAGGGGGAGACCCAGTACTTC. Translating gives CASSIRQGETQYF.

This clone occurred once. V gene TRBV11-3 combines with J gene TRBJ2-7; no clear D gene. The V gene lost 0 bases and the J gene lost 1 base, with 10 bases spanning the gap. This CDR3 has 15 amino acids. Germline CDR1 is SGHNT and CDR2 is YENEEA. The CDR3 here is CASSLDFDGSYEQYF. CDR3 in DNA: TGTGCCAGCAGCTTAGACTTCGACGGTTCCTACGAGCAGTACTTC.

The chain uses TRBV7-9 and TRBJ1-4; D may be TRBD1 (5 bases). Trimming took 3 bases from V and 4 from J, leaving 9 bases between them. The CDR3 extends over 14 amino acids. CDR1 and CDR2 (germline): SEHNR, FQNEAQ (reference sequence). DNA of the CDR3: TGTGCCAGCAGCTTGGGGCTGGATAATGAAAAACTGTTTTTT. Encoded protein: CASSLGLDNEKLFF.